The present entry profiles one T cell receptor (beta chain) with its context. Original processing methods: Nucleated cell counts were estimated from reference gene primer amplification. The data were produced by immunoSEQ multiplex PCR, yet TCRdb's version contains in-frame clones alone and is incomplete. V, J and clone size derive from that table, while D and trimming were established from the DNA sequence. The table has nearly 100,000 clones, roughly 79% seen once. The data were obtained in a study of blood T cell repertoires in COVID-19. Study information: Acute and convalescent COVID-19 specimens originated in the United States, Italy and Spain. T cells, B-cell-depleted T cells, or PBMCs provided the cDNA or gDNA that served as material.

Germline values: CDR1 SGHNT, CDR2 YYREEE (reference sequence). The CDR3 totals 14 residues. Trimming cost V 4 bases and J 7 bases; bases outside gene matches: 8. This chain links TRBV5-4 with TRBJ1-1; TRBD1 agrees at 9 bases. The sequence came from a man between 65 and 85 years old with acute or convalescent COVID-19. Specimen: peripheral blood. CDR3 DNA sequence: TGTGCCAGCAGCACCCGGGACAGGGTAAGTGAAGCTTTCTTT. Protein product: CASSTRDRVSEAFF.